The 25 T cell receptor beta chains reported below all come from one sample, sequenced in a study of T cell responses to AZD1222 COVID-19 vaccine. Sequencing was performed with immunoSEQ multiplex PCR; in TCRdb, only in-frame clones are kept and a portion is missing. Seen here are around 180,000 clones, around 90% observed once, and the top ten hold about 2.5%. The starting material was peripheral blood, obtained on day 0 of AZD1222 vaccination. These receptors all stem from an adult in good health.

V gene TRBV5-4 combines with J gene TRBJ2-1; 10 bases fit TRBD2. V shed 3 bases and J 3 bases; nucleotides not matched to a gene: 3. Germline V gene lookup returns CDR1 SGHNT and CDR2 YYREEE (reference sequence). The CDR3 has 15 residues. Here the CDR3 reads CASSWASGSYNEQFF. CDR3 DNA sequence: TGTGCCAGCAGCTGGGCTAGCGGGAGCTACAATGAGCAGTTCTTC.

The V call is TRBV18, the J call TRBJ2-2, with TRBD1 identical over 9 bases. The CDR3 has 16 residues. V gave up 5 bases and J gave up 2 bases; unmatched junction bases: 6. From germline, CDR1 is KGHSH and CDR2 LQKENI. The CDR3 protein is CASSSGTGYNTGELFF. The CDR3 bases are TGTGCCAGCTCAAGCGGGACAGGGTACAACACCGGGGAGCTGTTTTTT. Drawing the rest from reference TRBV18 and TRBJ2-2, the complete variable domain is NAGVMQNPRHLVRRRGQEARLRCSPMKGHSHVYWYRQLPEEGLKFMVYLQKENIIDESGMPKERFSAEFPKEGPSILRIQQVVRGDSAAYFCASSSGTGYNTGELFFGEGSRLTVL.

The V gene is TRBV3-1 (or the pseudogene TRBV3-2), the J gene TRBJ2-5; D uncertain. In germline, CDR1 is LGHDT, CDR2 YNNKEL (reference sequence). The V and J ends lost 3 bases and 5 bases respectively, with 7 bases between them. CDR3 size: 12 residues. DNA of the CDR3: TGTGCCAGCAGCCAGGGTTTCGAGACCCAGTACTTC. This encodes CASSQGFETQYF.

In this sample, this clone turned up once. The chain is built from TRBV3-1 (or the pseudogene TRBV3-2) and TRBJ2-7; 14 positions agree with TRBD2. From germline, CDR1 is LGHDT and CDR2 YNNKEL (reference sequence). V lost 1 base, J lost 8 bases, and 7 bases stayed unmatched. This CDR3 has 16 amino acids. The CDR3 DNA follows: TGTGCCAGCAGCCAAGTCGGGACTAGCGGGAGCATCCAGCAGTACTTC. It codes for CASSQVGTSGSIQQYF.

In DNA form, the CDR3 reads TGTGCCAGCAGCCGGACCGGGACAGGGTTTACTGGCTACACCTTC. Amino acids: CASSRTGTGFTGYTF. This chain connects TRBV6-5 to TRBJ1-2, with 9 bases fitting TRBD1. The germline CDR1 and CDR2 sequences are MNHEY and SVGAGI. The V segment lost 6 bases and the J segment 7 bases; nucleotides outside the gene matches: 12. The CDR3 has 15 residues.

J is TRBJ2-1 and V is TRBV7-9; tentatively, D is TRBD2 (6 bases). The CDR3 contains 15 residues. The V end was cut by 5 bases, the J end by 0 bases, with 11 bases between. Germline assignment: CDR1 SEHNR and CDR2 FQNEAQ (reference sequence). CDR3 loop: CASSPSGSSYNEQFF. In DNA, the CDR3 is TGTGCCAGCAGCCCTTCCGGGAGCTCCTACAATGAGCAGTTCTTC. Drawing the rest from reference TRBV7-9 and TRBJ2-1, the complete variable domain is DTGVSQNPRHKITKRGQNVTFRCDPISEHNRLYWYRQTLGQGPEFLTYFQNEAQLEKSRLLSDRFSAERPKGSFSTLEIQRTEQGDSAMYLCASSPSGSSYNEQFFGPGTRLTVL.

This clone was detected once. The V gene is TRBV6-6, the J gene TRBJ2-7, with 9 bases matching TRBD1. V lost 6 bases to trimming and J lost 4 bases; unmatched junction nucleotides: 7. The CDR3 loop spans 14 amino acids. CDR1 MNHNY and CDR2 SVGAGI come from the germline V gene (reference sequence). CDR3 bases: TGTGCCAGCAGAGTACAGGGGGCGGGTTACGAGCAGTACTTC. Translation: CASRVQGAGYEQYF.

This chain connects TRBV15 to TRBJ1-6; no reliable D call. The germline CDR1 and CDR2 sequences are LNHNV and YYDKDF (reference sequence). V was trimmed by 5 bases and J by 7 bases, leaving 21 bases between them. The CDR3 has 17 residues. CDR3 nucleotides: TGTGCCACCAGCCCAGGACGGATTCAGGCGACCAATTCACCCCTCCACTTT. It encodes CATSPGRIQATNSPLHF.

The rearrangement joins TRBV11-2 to TRBJ1-1; 7 bases are a match to TRBD1. The V gene end was trimmed by 8 bases and the J gene end by 7 bases; junction bases not matched to a gene: 13. The germline V gene has CDR1 SGHAT and CDR2 FQNNGV. There are 14 residues in the CDR3. CDR3 sequence (DNA): TGTGCCAGCTCCCGACAGGGTGCGGGAGTTGAAGCTTTCTTT. It specifies CASSRQGAGVEAFF.

This chain joins TRBV10-1 and TRBJ1-2; a possible D gene is TRBD1 (5 bases). The CDR3 spans 15 residues. The germline V gene encodes CDR1 WNHNN and CDR2 SYGVQD (reference sequence). Trimming left V 7 bases short and J 2 bases short, with 17 bases between. The CDR3 spells CASTRLSEGNYGYTF. CDR3 bases: TGCGCCAGCACCAGACTCAGCGAGGGGAACTATGGCTACACCTTC.

This clone was seen just once. The V call is TRBV6-5, the J call TRBJ1-1; 7 nucleotides line up with TRBD1. Germline V gene lookup returns CDR1 MNHEY and CDR2 SVGAGI. This CDR3 is 15 amino acids long. With V trimmed by 6 bases and J by 4 bases, 11 bases remained unmatched. The CDR3 protein is CASRVLRTGGTEAFF. The CDR3 DNA sequence: TGTGCCAGCAGGGTCCTTCGGACAGGTGGCACTGAAGCTTTCTTT.

A single count supports this clone. J is TRBJ1-1 and V is TRBV30; D gene ambiguous. V lost 5 bases and J lost 0, with 16 bases in between. Germline V gives CDR1 GTSNPN, CDR2 SVGIG (reference sequence). CDR3 length: 15 residues. The CDR3 loop reads CAWGLGRVVNTEAFF. The CDR3 bases are TGTGCCTGGGGCCTTGGGCGCGTTGTGAACACTGAAGCTTTCTTT.

This chain uses TRBV5-1 with TRBJ1-4; 7 bases agree with TRBD1. J gave up 8 bases and V 5 bases, and 12 bases lay outside the gene matches. CDR3 length: 15 amino acids. Per the germline V gene, CDR1 is SGHRS and CDR2 is YFSETQ. CDR3 in amino acids: CASSRTGDVGEKLFF. In DNA, the CDR3 is TGCGCCAGCAGTCGAACAGGGGATGTAGGCGAAAAACTGTTTTTT.

Here the CDR3 DNA reads TGTGCCACCAGCAGGGGACAGGGGGAGGGCAATCAGCCCCAGCATTTT. This sequence encodes CATSRGQGEGNQPQHF. V and J are TRBV15 and TRBJ1-5; TRBD1 matches 11 bases. The CDR3 runs 16 residues. J gave up 2 bases and V 3 bases, and 3 bases lay outside the gene matches. The germline gives CDR1 LNHNV, CDR2 YYDKDF (reference sequence).

The CDR3 reads CASSLAISTDTQYF. CDR3 bases: TGCGCCAGCAGCTTGGCCATTAGCACAGATACGCAGTATTTT. The rearrangement joins TRBV5-1 to TRBJ2-3; D unresolved. From germline, CDR1 is SGHRS and CDR2 YFSETQ. This CDR3 is 14 amino acids long. V was cut by 0 bases and J by 0 bases, with 5 bases left in between.

The V and J genes are TRBV5-1 and TRBJ2-2; 7 bases are a match to TRBD1. The germline V gene has CDR1 SGHRS and CDR2 YFSETQ. With 4 bases clipped from V and 6 bases from J, the junction kept 9 bases outside the gene matches. This CDR3 contains 15 residues. CDR3 sequence (DNA): TGCGCCAGCAGCCCTGAAGTCGGACAGGCCGGGGAGCTGTTTTTT. Translating gives CASSPEVGQAGELFF.

This rearrangement joins TRBV30 to TRBJ1-2; maybe TRBD1 (6 bases). CDR3 length: 13 residues. Germline values: CDR1 GTSNPN, CDR2 SVGIG (reference sequence). Deletions cut 2 bases from V and 7 bases from J, with 14 bases between. The CDR3 DNA is TGTGCCTGGAGTTCGGGGGGGCTGGGTGGCTACACCTTC. Protein sequence: CAWSSGGLGGYTF.

The gene calls are TRBV10-1 and TRBJ2-5, with a tentative D call TRBD2 (5 bases). From germline, CDR1 is WNHNN and CDR2 SYGVQD (reference sequence). The CDR3 is 14 amino acids. Trimming took off 7 bases at V and 1 base at J, with 13 bases between the two ends. The CDR3 protein is CASMEEALQETQYF. CDR3 DNA: TGCGCCAGCATGGAGGAGGCCCTCCAAGAGACCCAGTACTTC.

The rearrangement joins TRBV3-1 (or the pseudogene TRBV3-2) to TRBJ2-3; no firm D call. There are 14 residues in the CDR3. Germline assignment: CDR1 LGHDT and CDR2 YNNKEL (reference sequence). V was clipped by 3 bases and J by 5 bases, with 12 bases between them. The CDR3 protein is CASSQDPLGDTQYF. The CDR3 nucleotides read TGTGCCAGCAGCCAGGACCCTCTGGGAGATACGCAGTATTTT.

The rearrangement uses TRBV27 and TRBJ2-1, with D tentatively TRBD1 (6 bases). V lost 4 bases to trimming and J lost 3 bases, with 13 bases between them. Germline CDR1 MNHEY, CDR2 SMNVEV (reference sequence). The CDR3 is made up of 15 amino acids. CDR3: CASSSLGGSYNEQFF. The DNA of the CDR3 is TGTGCCAGCAGTTCCTTAGGGGGAAGCTACAATGAGCAGTTCTTC.

The rearrangement uses TRBV4-1 and TRBJ2-7; 7 bases align to TRBD1. The CDR3 has 16 amino acids. Germline V gene sequence: CDR1 MGHRA, CDR2 YSYEKL. Unmatched junction bases numbered 7, after V lost 2 bases and J lost 0 bases. The CDR3 sequence: CASSQRVGTDSYEQYF. For the CDR3, the DNA is TGCGCCAGCAGCCAAAGGGTCGGGACAGACTCCTACGAGCAGTACTTC.

The chain is built from TRBV6-4 and TRBJ1-1; D uncertain. Per the germline V gene, CDR1 is MRHNA and CDR2 is SNTAGT. V was cut by 0 bases and J by 4 bases, with 9 bases left in between. The CDR3 is 14 amino acids. For the CDR3, the DNA is TGTGCCAGCAGTGACTCGTCCATGGGCACTGAAGCTTTCTTT. Its translation is CASSDSSMGTEAFF.

The J gene is TRBJ2-1, the V gene TRBV14; 9 bases line up with TRBD2. V dropped 6 bases and J dropped 3; count of bases not matched to a gene: 15. Germline V gene sequence: CDR1 SGHDN, CDR2 FVKESK. The CDR3 totals 18 residues. CDR3 nucleotide sequence: TGTGCCAGCAGTAATCAGGCGGGAGGGCCTCAGGTCTACAATGAGCAGTTCTTC. This codes for CASSNQAGGPQVYNEQFF.

The CDR3 sequence is CASSIGQTNTEAFF. The CDR3 DNA follows: TGCGCCAGCAGCATCGGACAGACGAACACTGAAGCTTTCTTT. The chain combines TRBV5-1 with TRBJ1-1; tentative D call: TRBD1 (6 bases). The CDR3 has 14 residues. Germline-derived CDR1 and CDR2 are SGHRS and YFSETQ. Trimming took off 4 bases at V and 1 base at J, with 11 bases between the two ends.

The rearrangement links TRBV28 to TRBJ2-1; D may be TRBD1 (5 bases). This CDR3 comprises 14 residues. The germline gives CDR1 MDHEN, CDR2 SYDVKM. Trimming removed 5 bases from V and 9 bases from J, with 17 bases in between. The CDR3 nucleotides are TGTGCCAGCAGTCCTCATAAGGGGCACGGTGAGCAGTTCTTC. It codes for CASSPHKGHGEQFF. Supplemented by reference TRBV28 and TRBJ2-1, the full variable domain reads DVKVTQSSRYLVKRTGEKVFLECVQDMDHENMFWYRQDPGLGLRLIYFSYDVKMKEKGDIPEGYSVSREKKERFSLILESASTNQTSMYLCASSPHKGHGEQFFGPGTRLTVL.